The clone carrying this T cell receptor beta chain appeared many times. V lost 7 bases, J lost 7 bases, and 7 bases stayed unmatched. The CDR3 runs 13 residues. Per the germline V gene, CDR1 is DFQATT and CDR2 is SNEGSKA (reference sequence). TCRdb reprocessed the 5' RACE reads with MiXCR, giving one entry per CDR3 protein. Here the sample spans 85,000 to 100,000 distinct CDR3 sequences, about 8.5% being singletons. The data were taken from a study of CD8 T cells in ankylosing spondylitis. Sequenced sample: blood, either unsorted or a sorted T cell fraction (not recorded which). The clonotype originates from a male donor with ankylosing spondylitis or in good health (not recorded which). The rearrangement links TRBV20-1 to TRBJ2-1, with 10 bases that match TRBD2. The CDR3 here is CSERGGSLNEQFF. For the CDR3, the DNA is TGCAGTGAGCGGGGGGGCTCGTTGAATGAGCAGTTCTTC.